Below, 3 T cell receptor beta chains from the same sample are listed, as sequenced in a study of T cell repertoires in cytomegalovirus infection (dated by TCRdb to the late 2010s). For sequencing, an Illumina HiSeq 1500 was employed. TCRdb reprocessing: public reads trimmed at Q25 with fastp, clones called with MiXCR, in-frame beta chains kept. Every distinct CDR3 protein forms one entry, paired with its most common genes and DNA. The sample has 200,000 to 300,000 distinct CDR3 sequences on record, 12% of them singletons. Roughly 1.7% of the sample is in the top ten clones. Specimen: PBMCs. These receptors all come from a human donor in good health (CMV status not recorded). Some clones in this sample may be carry-over from other donors' samples.

This clonotype was picked up many times. The chain has TRBV7-2 and TRBJ1-4, with TRBD1 identical over 9 bases. The trim removed 3 bases at V and 8 bases at J, leaving 13 bases unmatched. Germline CDR1 SGHTA, CDR2 FQGNSA. CDR3 length: 17 residues. The CDR3 here is CASSFEQGAMIREKLFF. CDR3 nucleotide sequence: TGTGCCAGCAGCTTTGAACAGGGGGCAATGATTAGGGAAAAACTGTTTTTT.

This clonotype was counted at least ten times. The V and J genes are TRBV6-5 and TRBJ2-7; 8 positions agree with TRBD2. The length of the CDR3 is 16 residues. Trimming took 6 bases from V and 0 from J; bases not matched to a gene: 10. The germline V gene has CDR1 MNHEY and CDR2 SVGAGI. For the CDR3, the DNA is TGTGCCAGCAGCCTTTCGTTAGCGGGAAGCTCCTACGAGCAGTACTTC. It is translated as CASSLSLAGSSYEQYF.

J is TRBJ2-2 and V is TRBV7-3, with D tentatively TRBD2 (5 bases). Trimming removed 3 bases from V and 8 bases from J, with 7 bases in between. CDR3 length: 12 amino acids. Germline loops: CDR1 SGHTA, CDR2 FQGTGA. The CDR3 bases are TGTGCCAGCAGCTTCGGGAAGGGGGAGCTGTTTTTT. Translated, it gives CASSFGKGELFF.